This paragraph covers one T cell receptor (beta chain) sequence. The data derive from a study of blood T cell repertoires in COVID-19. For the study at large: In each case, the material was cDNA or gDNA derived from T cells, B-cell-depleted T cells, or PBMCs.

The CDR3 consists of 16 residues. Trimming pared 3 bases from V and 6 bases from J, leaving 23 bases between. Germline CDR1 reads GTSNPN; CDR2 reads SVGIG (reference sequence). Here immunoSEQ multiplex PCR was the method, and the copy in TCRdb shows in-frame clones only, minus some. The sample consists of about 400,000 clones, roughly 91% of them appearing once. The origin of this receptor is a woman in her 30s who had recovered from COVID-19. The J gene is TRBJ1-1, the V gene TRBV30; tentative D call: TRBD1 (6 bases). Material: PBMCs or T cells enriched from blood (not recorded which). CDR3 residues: CAWRSGPTGKRAEAFF. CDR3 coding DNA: TGTGCCTGGAGGTCGGGCCCCACAGGGAAACGGGCTGAAGCTTTCTTT.